This TCR beta chain was captured in a study of T cells in tumors after PD-1 blockade. Turning to the study itself: Daily vismodegib 150 mg continued in a subset of anti-PD-1-treated patients.

Assay used: immunoSEQ multiplex PCR; TCRdb lists only in-frame clones, some missing. The sample has about 19,000 clones, 81% seen once. This sequence originates from a human donor with advanced basal cell or squamous cell carcinoma (not recorded which). Here the sequenced sample was PBMCs, taken after anti-PD-1 therapy.

The CDR3 DNA is TGTGCCAGCAGAGCAGGGGAGGGGACAGATACGCAGTATTTT. Amino acid sequence: CASRAGEGTDTQYF. The chain is built from TRBV2 and TRBJ2-3; a weak D match, TRBD2 (7 bases). The CDR3 is made up of 14 amino acids. Trimming shortened V by 6 bases and J by 3 bases, and 13 bases separated the two germline ends. CDR1 and CDR2 from the germline V gene are SNHLY and FYNNEI.